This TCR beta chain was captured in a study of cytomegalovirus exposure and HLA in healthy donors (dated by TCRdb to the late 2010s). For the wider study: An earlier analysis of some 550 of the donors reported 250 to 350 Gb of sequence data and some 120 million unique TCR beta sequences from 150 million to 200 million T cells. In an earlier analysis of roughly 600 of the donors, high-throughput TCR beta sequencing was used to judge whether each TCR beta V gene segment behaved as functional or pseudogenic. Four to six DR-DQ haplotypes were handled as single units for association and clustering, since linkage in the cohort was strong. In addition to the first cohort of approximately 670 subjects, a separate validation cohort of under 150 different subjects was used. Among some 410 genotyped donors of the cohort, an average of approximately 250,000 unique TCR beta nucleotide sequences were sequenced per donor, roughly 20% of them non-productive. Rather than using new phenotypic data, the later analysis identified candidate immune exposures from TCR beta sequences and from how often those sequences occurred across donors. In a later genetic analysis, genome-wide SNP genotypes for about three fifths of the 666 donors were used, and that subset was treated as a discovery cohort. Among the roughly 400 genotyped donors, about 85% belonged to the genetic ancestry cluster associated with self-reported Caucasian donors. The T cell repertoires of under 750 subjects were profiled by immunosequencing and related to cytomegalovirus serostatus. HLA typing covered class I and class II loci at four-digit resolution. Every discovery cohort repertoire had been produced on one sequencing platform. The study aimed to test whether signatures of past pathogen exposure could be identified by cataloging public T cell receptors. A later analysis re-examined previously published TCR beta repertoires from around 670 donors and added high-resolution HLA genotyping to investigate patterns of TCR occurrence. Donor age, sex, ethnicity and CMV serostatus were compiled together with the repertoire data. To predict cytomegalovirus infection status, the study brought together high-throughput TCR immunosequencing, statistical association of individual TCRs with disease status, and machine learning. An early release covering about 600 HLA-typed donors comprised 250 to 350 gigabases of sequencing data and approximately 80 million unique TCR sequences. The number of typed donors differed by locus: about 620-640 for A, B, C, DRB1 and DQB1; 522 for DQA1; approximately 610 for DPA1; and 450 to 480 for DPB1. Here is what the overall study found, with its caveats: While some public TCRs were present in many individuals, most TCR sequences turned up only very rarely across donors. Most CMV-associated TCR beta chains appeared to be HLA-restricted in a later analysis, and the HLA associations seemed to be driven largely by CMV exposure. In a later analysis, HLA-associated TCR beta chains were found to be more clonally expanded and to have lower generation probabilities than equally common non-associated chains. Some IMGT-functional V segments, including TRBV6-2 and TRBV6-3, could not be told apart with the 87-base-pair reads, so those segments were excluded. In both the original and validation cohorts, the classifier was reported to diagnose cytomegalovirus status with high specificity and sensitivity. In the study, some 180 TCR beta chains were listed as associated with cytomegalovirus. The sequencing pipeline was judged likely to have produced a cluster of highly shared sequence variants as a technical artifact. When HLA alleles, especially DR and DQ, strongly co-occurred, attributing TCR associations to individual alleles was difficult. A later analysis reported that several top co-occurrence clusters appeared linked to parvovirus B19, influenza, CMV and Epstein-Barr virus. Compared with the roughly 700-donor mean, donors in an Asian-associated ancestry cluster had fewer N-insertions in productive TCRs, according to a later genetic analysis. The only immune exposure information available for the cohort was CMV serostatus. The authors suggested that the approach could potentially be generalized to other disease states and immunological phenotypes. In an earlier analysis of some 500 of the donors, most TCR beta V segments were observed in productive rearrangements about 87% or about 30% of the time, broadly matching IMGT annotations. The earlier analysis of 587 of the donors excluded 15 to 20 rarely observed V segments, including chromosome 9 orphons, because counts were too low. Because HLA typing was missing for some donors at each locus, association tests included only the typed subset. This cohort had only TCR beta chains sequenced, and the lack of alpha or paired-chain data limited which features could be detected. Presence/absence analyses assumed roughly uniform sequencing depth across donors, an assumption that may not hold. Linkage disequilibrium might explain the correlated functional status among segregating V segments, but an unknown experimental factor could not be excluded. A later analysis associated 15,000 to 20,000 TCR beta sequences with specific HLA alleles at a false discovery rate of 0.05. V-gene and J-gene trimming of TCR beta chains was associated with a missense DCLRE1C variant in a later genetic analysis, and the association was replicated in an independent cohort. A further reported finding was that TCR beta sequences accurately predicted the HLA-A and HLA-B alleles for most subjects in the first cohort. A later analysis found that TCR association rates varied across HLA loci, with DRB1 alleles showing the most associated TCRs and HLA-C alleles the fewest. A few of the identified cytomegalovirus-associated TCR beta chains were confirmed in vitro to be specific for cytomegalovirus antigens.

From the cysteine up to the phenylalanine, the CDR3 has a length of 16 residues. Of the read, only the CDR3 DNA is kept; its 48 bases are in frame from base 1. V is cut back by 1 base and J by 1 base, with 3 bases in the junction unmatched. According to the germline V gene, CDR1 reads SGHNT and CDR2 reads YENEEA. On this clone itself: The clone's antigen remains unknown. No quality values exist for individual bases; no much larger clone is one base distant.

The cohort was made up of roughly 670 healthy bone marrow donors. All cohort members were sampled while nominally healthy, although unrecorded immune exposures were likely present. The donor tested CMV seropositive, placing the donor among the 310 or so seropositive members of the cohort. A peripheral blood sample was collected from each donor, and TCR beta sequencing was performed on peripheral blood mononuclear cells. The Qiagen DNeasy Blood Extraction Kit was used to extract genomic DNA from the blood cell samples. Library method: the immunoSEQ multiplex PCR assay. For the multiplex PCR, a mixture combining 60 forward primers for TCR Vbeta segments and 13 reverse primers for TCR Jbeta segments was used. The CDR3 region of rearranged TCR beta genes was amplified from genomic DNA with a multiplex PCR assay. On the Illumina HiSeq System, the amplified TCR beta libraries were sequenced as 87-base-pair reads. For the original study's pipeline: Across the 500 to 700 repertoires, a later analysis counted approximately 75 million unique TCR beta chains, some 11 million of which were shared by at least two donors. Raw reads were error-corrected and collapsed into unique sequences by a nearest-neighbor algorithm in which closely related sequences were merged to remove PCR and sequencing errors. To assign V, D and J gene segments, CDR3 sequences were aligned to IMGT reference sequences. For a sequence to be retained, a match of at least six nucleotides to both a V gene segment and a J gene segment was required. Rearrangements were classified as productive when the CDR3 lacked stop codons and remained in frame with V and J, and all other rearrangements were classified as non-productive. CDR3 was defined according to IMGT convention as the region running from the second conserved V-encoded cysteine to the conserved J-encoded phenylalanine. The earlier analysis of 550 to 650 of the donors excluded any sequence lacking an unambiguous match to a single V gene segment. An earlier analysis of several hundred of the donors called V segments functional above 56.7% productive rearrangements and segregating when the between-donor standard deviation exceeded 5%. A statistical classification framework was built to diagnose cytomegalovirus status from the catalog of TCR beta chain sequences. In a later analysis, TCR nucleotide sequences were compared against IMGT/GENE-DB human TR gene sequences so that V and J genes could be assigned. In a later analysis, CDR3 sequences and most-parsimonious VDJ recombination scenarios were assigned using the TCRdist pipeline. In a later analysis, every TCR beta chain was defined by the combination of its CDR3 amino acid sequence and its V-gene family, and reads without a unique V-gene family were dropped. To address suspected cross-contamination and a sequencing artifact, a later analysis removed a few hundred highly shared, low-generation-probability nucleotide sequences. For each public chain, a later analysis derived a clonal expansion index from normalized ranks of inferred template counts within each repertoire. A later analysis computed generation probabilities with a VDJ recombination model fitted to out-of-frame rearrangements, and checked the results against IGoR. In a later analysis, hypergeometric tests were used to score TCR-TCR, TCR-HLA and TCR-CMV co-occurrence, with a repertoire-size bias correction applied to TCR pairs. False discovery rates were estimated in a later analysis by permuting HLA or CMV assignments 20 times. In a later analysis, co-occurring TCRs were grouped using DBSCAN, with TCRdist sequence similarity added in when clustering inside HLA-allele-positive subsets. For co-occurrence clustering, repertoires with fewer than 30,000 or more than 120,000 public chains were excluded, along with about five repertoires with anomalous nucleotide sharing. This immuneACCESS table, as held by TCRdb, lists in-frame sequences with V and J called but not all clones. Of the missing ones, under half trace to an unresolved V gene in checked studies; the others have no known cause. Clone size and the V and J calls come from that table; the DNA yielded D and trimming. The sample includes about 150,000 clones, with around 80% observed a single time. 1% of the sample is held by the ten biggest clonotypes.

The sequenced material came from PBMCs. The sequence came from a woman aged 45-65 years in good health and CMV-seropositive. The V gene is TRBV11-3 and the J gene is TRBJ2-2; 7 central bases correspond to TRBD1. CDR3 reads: CASSLGNRGNTGELFF. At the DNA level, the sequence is TGTGCCAGCAGCTTAGGGAACAGGGGGAACACCGGGGAGCTGTTTTTT.